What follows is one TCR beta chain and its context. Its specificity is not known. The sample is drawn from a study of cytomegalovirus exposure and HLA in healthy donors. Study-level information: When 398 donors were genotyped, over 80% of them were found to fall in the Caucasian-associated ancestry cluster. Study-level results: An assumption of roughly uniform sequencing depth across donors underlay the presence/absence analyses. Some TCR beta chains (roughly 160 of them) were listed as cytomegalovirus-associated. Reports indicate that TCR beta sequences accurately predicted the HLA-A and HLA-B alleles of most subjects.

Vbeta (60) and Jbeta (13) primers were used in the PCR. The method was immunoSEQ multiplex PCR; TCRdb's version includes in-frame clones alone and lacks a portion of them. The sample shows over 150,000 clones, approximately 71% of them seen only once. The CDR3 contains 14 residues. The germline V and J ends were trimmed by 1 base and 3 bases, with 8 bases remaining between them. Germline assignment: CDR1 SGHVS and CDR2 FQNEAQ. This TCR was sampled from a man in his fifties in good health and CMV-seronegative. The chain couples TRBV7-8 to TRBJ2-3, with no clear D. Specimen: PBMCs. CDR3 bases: TGTGCCAGCAGCTTAGAGATAGCAACAGATACGCAGTATTTT. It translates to CASSLEIATDTQYF.